The sequence of this T cell receptor beta chain was determined in a study of T cell responses to AZD1222 COVID-19 vaccine. The germline V gene has CDR1 SGHRS and CDR2 YFSETQ. The CDR3 consists of 18 residues. V shed 3 bases and J shed 5 bases, with 21 bases lying between them. Overall study findings and caveats: Spike-specific TCR breadth and depth both grew after two AZD1222 doses. White British people made up most donors, females outnumbered males, and clonal diversity was possibly underestimated.

Using immunoSEQ multiplex PCR, the repertoire was profiled, and TCRdb retains in-frame clones only, with some absent. Among more than 120,000 clones, just over 85% were seen once, and the ten largest hold 5% to 5.5%. A few counts support this clone. Antigen: not known. The J gene is TRBJ1-6, the V gene TRBV5-1; D perhaps matches TRBD1 (5 bases). This receptor was identified in an adult who received the AZD1222 COVID-19 vaccine. Material: peripheral blood, obtained 28 days after the second AZD1222 dose. The CDR3 DNA reads as TGCGCCAGCAGCTCCGGTGGGGACGCCGGTAATAATAATTCACCCCTCCACTTT. Its protein is CASSSGGDAGNNNSPLHF.